The rows below give T cell receptor beta chains drawn from one sample of a study of cytotoxic CD8 clonotypes in ibrutinib-treated CLL. Repertoires were generated with immunoSEQ multiplex PCR, while TCRdb's copy carries only in-frame clones and drops some. Of about 140,000 clones listed, around 93% are singletons. The specimen comprised PBMCs, sampled after 12 months of ibrutinib treatment. These receptors were taken from a human donor with chronic lymphocytic leukemia. Each CDR3 is given with its conserved first and last residue. The D gene is left open where the match is weak. The listing skips clone size in some rows; elsewhere it reads once, few, many or a size class.

d_gene	j_gene	v_gene	abundance	CDR3aa	CDR3nt
NA	TRBJ1-5	TRBV29-1	NA	CSVAGRDGQPQHF	TGCAGCGTTGCGGGCAGGGACGGTCAGCCCCAGCATTTT
NA	TRBJ2-3	TRBV28	once	CASQDPATDTQYF	TGTGCCAGCCAGGACCCGGCAACAGATACGCAGTATTTT
TRBD1	TRBJ1-2	TRBV6-5	few	CASSNPTGAPHYTF	TGTGCCAGCAGTAACCCGACAGGGGCGCCACACTACACCTTC
NA	TRBJ1-5	TRBV27	NA	CASSFGEENQPQHF	TGTGCCAGCAGTTTTGGGGAGGAGAATCAGCCCCAGCATTTT
NA	TRBJ1-1	TRBV5-8	NA	CASTLWKLNTEAFF	TGTGCCAGCACTCTCTGGAAGTTGAACACTGAAGCTTTCTTT
NA	TRBJ2-7	TRBV2	NA	CASSADISGSYEQYF	TGTGCCAGCAGTGCTGATATCAGCGGATCCTACGAGCAGTACTTC
NA	TRBJ2-1	TRBV18	NA	CASSPKRSSYNEQFF	TGTGCCAGCTCACCAAAGAGGAGCTCCTACAATGAGCAGTTCTTC
TRBD2	TRBJ2-5	TRBV6-5	NA	CASSLVAGVDTQYF	TGTGCCAGCAGTCTAGTAGCGGGAGTTGATACCCAGTACTTC
NA	TRBJ1-5	TRBV5-6	few	CASSLGAGVGNQPQHF	TGTGCCAGCAGCTTGGGGGCAGGGGTAGGAAATCAGCCCCAGCATTTT
NA	TRBJ1-1	TRBV7-9	NA	CASSLNFGGTEAFF	TGTGCCAGCAGCTTAAACTTCGGGGGGACTGAAGCTTTCTTT
TRBD1	TRBJ2-6	TRBV28	NA	CASIPGQGAGANVLTF	TGTGCCAGCATTCCGGGACAGGGGGCTGGGGCCAACGTCCTGACTTTC
NA	TRBJ2-3	TRBV5-1	NA	CASSSQSADTQYF	TGCGCCAGCAGCTCGCAATCTGCGGATACGCAGTATTTT
NA	TRBJ2-7	TRBV9	NA	CASSPSGVVPYEQYF	TGTGCCAGCAGCCCCTCTGGGGTCGTGCCCTACGAGCAGTACTTC